The clone carrying this T cell receptor (beta chain) appeared once. The data were obtained in a study of blood T cell repertoires in COVID-19. The repertoire was sequenced with immunoSEQ multiplex PCR; TCRdb's copy has only in-frame clones and lacks some. The sample records 300,000 to 400,000 clones, 90% being singletons. J was trimmed by 12 bases and V by 6 bases; bases with no gene match: 13. Germline-derived CDR1 and CDR2 are KGHSH and LQKENI. The CDR3 totals 13 residues. The gene calls are TRBV18 and TRBJ1-1; 7 nucleotides align to TRBD1. The source material was PBMCs or T cells enriched from blood (not recorded which). This TCR was sampled from a man in his 60s who had recovered from COVID-19. The CDR3 loop reads CASSPGQAPGSFF. Here the CDR3 DNA reads TGTGCCAGCTCGCCAGGACAGGCCCCGGGATCTTTCTTT. Based on the CDR3 plus reference TRBV18 and TRBJ1-1, the full variable domain is NAGVMQNPRHLVRRRGQEARLRCSPMKGHSHVYWYRQLPEEGLKFMVYLQKENIIDESGMPKERFSAEFPKEGPSILRIQQVVRGDSAAYFCASSPGQAPGSFFGQGTRLTVV.